The present entry profiles one T cell receptor beta chain with its context. Its antigen is undetermined. This sample stems from a study of beta chain features in type 1 diabetes. The study, taken as a whole, reports: All four CD4+ subsets of Type 1 diabetes patients contained TCRB CDR3s that were moderately but significantly shorter.

From germline, CDR1 is GTSNPN and CDR2 SVGIG (reference sequence). The CDR3 runs 14 residues. V trimming: 7 bases; J trimming: 4 bases; junction bases outside the gene matches: 7. Expressed TCRB transcripts were sequenced because the entire RNA isolate underwent reverse transcription. The assay was immunoSEQ multiplex PCR, and TCRdb's table has in-frame clones only and misses some. The sample has about 170,000 clones; 6% to 9% are singletons. This chain connects TRBV30 to TRBJ2-1; 10 nucleotides agree with TRBD2. The material sequenced was central memory CD4+ T cells from blood. The receptor comes from a man aged 18-30 years with type 1 diabetes. CDR3 residues: CAFTGTSVYNEQFF. The CDR3 DNA reads TGTGCCTTTACCGGGACTAGCGTTTACAATGAGCAGTTCTTC.